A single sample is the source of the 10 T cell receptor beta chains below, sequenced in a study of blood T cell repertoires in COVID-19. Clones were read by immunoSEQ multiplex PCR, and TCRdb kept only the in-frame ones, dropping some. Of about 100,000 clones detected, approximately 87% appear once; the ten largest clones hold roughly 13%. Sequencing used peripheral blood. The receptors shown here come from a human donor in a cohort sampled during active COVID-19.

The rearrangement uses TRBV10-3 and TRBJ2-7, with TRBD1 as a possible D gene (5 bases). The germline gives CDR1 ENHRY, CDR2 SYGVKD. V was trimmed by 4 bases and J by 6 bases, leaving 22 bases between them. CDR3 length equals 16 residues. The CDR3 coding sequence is TGTGCCATCAGTGGGGGTCAAGGCAGGGTCATAGCCGAGCAGTACTTC. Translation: CAISGGQGRVIAEQYF.

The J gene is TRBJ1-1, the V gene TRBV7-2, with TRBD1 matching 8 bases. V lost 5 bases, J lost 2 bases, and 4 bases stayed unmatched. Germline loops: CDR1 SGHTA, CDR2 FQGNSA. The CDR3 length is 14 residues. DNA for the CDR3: TGTGCCAGCAGCCCCGACAGGGGTAACACTGAAGCTTTCTTT. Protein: CASSPDRGNTEAFF.

CDR3 sequence reads: CATSGGSAATDTQYF. The CDR3 nucleotides are TGTGCCACCAGCGGAGGATCAGCGGCCACAGATACGCAGTATTTT. This sequence joins TRBV15 and TRBJ2-3; the D gene is possibly TRBD2 (5 bases). The germline V and J ends were trimmed by 5 bases and 2 bases, with 14 bases remaining between them. CDR1 and CDR2 (germline): LNHNV, YYDKDF (reference sequence). This CDR3 comprises 15 residues.

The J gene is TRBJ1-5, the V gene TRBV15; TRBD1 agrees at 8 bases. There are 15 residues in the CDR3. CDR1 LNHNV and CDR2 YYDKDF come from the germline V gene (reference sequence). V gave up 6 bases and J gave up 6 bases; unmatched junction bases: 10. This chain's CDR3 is CATSPGQAGSQPQHF. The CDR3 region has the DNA TGTGCCACCAGTCCGGGACAGGCAGGGAGTCAGCCCCAGCATTTT.

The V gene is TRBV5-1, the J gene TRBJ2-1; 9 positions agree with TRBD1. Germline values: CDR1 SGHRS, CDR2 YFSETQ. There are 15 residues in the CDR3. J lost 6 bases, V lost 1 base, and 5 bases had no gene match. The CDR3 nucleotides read TGCGCCAGCAGCTTGTGGGGACAGGGTAGCAATGAGCAGTTCTTC. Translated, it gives CASSLWGQGSNEQFF.

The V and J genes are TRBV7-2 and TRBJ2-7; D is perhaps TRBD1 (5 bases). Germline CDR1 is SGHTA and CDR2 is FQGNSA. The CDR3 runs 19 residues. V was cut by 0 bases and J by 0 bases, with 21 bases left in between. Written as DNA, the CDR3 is TGTGCCAGCAGCTTAGCCTGGGGCTCCTCAAACCCGAGCTCCTACGAGCAGTACTTC. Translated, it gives CASSLAWGSSNPSSYEQYF.

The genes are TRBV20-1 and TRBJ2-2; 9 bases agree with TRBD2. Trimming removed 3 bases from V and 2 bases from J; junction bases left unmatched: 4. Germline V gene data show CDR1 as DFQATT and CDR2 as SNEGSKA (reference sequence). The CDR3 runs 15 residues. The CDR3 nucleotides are TGCAGTGCTAGTGATAGCGGGAGAAACACCGGGGAGCTGTTTTTT. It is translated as CSASDSGRNTGELFF.

The CDR3 DNA is TGCGCCAGCAGCCCAAGGGAGGGAGGTTACGAGCAGTACTTC. It specifies CASSPREGGYEQYF. This chain joins TRBV5-1 and TRBJ2-7; TRBD2 matches 7 bases. The CDR3 contains 14 residues. The germline CDR1 and CDR2 sequences are SGHRS and YFSETQ. The ends lost 4 bases at V and 4 bases at J; junction bases unmatched: 8. The entire variable domain, with the rest obtained from reference TRBV5-1 and TRBJ2-7, is as follows: KAGVTQTPRYLIKTRGQQVTLSCSPISGHRSVSWYQQTPGQGLQFLFEYFSETQRNKGNFPGRFSGRQFSNSRSEMNVSTLELGDSALYLCASSPREGGYEQYFGPGTRLTVT.

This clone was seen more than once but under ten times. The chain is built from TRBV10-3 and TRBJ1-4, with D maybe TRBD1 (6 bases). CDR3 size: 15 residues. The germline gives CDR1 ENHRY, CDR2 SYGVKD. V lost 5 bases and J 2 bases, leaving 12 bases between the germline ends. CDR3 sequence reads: CAISPEGGTNEKLFF. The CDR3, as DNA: TGTGCCATCAGTCCGGAGGGGGGGACTAATGAAAAACTGTTTTTT.

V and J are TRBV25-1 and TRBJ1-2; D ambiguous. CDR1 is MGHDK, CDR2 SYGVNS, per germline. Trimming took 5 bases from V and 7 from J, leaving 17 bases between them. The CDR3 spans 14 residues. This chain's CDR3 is CASSTHLGSRGYTF. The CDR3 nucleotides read TGTGCCAGCAGTACCCACCTGGGGAGTCGTGGCTACACCTTC.